This T cell receptor (beta chain) is drawn from a study of blood T cell repertoires in COVID-19. Across the whole study: The United States, Italy and Spain supplied acute and convalescent COVID-19 samples. T cells, B-cell-depleted T cells, or PBMCs provided the cDNA or gDNA that served as material.

How the authors handled the data: Estimates of nucleated cell counts were drawn from the amplification of reference gene primers. TCRdb's table, derived via immunoSEQ multiplex PCR, lists solely in-frame clones and lacks some. For V, J and clone size, that table is used; D and trimming come from the DNA. The sample contains around 150,000 clones, roughly 88% of which appear only once. Germline CDR1 reads WSHSY; CDR2 reads SAAADI. V was trimmed by 5 bases and J by 0 bases, leaving 14 bases between them. The CDR3 is made up of 15 amino acids. The sample comprised peripheral blood. This clonotype originated in a man aged 18 to 29 with acute or convalescent COVID-19. The chain links TRBV10-2 to TRBJ2-7; maybe TRBD2 (6 bases). The CDR3: CASSSLGLSSYEQYF. The CDR3, as DNA: TGCGCCAGCAGTTCCTTGGGACTCAGCTCCTACGAGCAGTACTTC.